The 9 T cell receptor beta chains reported below all come from one sample, sequenced in a study of blood T cell repertoires in COVID-19. The repertoire was sequenced with immunoSEQ multiplex PCR; TCRdb's copy has only in-frame clones and lacks some. The table includes 200,000 or so clones, 75% to 90% detected once. The specimen was PBMCs or T cells enriched from blood (not recorded which). The receptors derive from a woman between 18 and 30 years old in a cohort exposed to, infected with or recovered from COVID-19 (not recorded which).

The chain uses TRBV30 and TRBJ2-7; 8 bases line up with TRBD2. After removal of 5 bases from V and 5 bases from J, the junction contained 11 bases not matched to a gene. Germline V gene data show CDR1 as GTSNPN and CDR2 as SVGIG (reference sequence). This CDR3 is 14 amino acids long. CDR3 bases: TGTGCCTGGGCGACCGGACTAGCATCAAACGAGCAGTACTTC. Protein product: CAWATGLASNEQYF.

J is TRBJ1-1 and V is TRBV4-1; no firm D call. The germline CDR1 and CDR2 sequences are MGHRA and YSYEKL. There are 13 residues in the CDR3. The germline V and J ends were trimmed by 1 base and 2 bases, with 5 bases remaining between them. Here the CDR3 DNA reads TGCGCCAGCAGCCAAGGGCCAAACACTGAAGCTTTCTTT. Its protein is CASSQGPNTEAFF.

CDR3 in amino acids: CASSQDREGYTF. As DNA, the CDR3 is TGTGCCAGCAGCCAAGACAGGGAAGGCTACACCTTC. The chain links TRBV14 to TRBJ1-2; tentative D call: TRBD1 (5 bases). Germline V gene data show CDR1 as SGHDN and CDR2 as FVKESK. CDR3 length: 12 amino acids. Trimming left V 0 bases short and J 8 bases short, with 7 bases between. The variable domain in full, completed from reference TRBV14 and TRBJ1-2, reads EAGVTQFPSHSVIEKGQTVTLRCDPISGHDNLYWYRRVMGKEIKFLLHFVKESKQDESGMPNNRFLAERTGGTYSTLKVQPAELEDSGVYFCASSQDREGYTFGSGTRLTVV.

CDR3 nucleotide sequence: TGTGCCAGCAAGCGGGACACTGAAGCTTTCTTT. The encoded protein is CASKRDTEAFF. The chain has TRBV12-3 or TRBV12-4 and TRBJ1-1, with D unresolved. V dropped 7 bases and J dropped 3 bases, with 6 bases sitting between them. The CDR3 is made up of 11 amino acids.

DNA for the CDR3: TGTGCCAGCAGGAGATGGGACAACTCCTACGAGCAGTACTTC. Translated: CASRRWDNSYEQYF. This chain uses TRBV25-1 with TRBJ2-7, with a tentative D call TRBD1 (6 bases). V lost 6 bases and J 0 bases, leaving 12 bases between the germline ends. CDR3 size: 14 residues. Germline V gives CDR1 MGHDK, CDR2 SYGVNS.

The chain links TRBV7-9 to TRBJ1-1; no clear D. The germline V gene has CDR1 SEHNR and CDR2 FQNEAQ (reference sequence). This CDR3 has 15 residues. The V end lost 5 bases, the J end lost 0 bases, and 13 bases lay between the germline ends. The chain's CDR3 is CASSLLSGVNTEAFF. In DNA form, the CDR3 reads TGTGCCAGCAGCCTCCTTTCAGGCGTGAACACTGAAGCTTTCTTT. Together with reference TRBV7-9 and TRBJ1-1, the CDR3 gives the full variable domain: DTGVSQNPRHKITKRGQNVTFRCDPISEHNRLYWYRQTLGQGPEFLTYFQNEAQLEKSRLLSDRFSAERPKGSFSTLEIQRTEQGDSAMYLCASSLLSGVNTEAFFGQGTRLTVV.

The chain joins TRBV4-2 to TRBJ2-7, with 9 nucleotides matching TRBD1. The CDR3 loop spans 15 amino acids. Germline V gene data show CDR1 as LGHNA and CDR2 as YNFKEQ. V was pared by 3 bases and J by 3 bases, with 6 bases of the junction left unmatched. The chain's CDR3 is CASSQGGQGLYEQYF. The CDR3 DNA sequence: TGTGCCAGCAGCCAGGGGGGACAGGGCCTCTACGAGCAGTACTTC.

This clone was observed once. This chain links TRBV5-1 with TRBJ1-3; D is perhaps TRBD1 (6 bases). Deletions cut 0 bases from V and 4 bases from J, with 11 bases between. The length of the CDR3 is 15 residues. Germline V gene data show CDR1 as SGHRS and CDR2 as YFSETQ. CDR3 loop: CASSLGRTEGNTIYF. In nucleotides, the CDR3 is TGCGCCAGCAGCTTGGGCCGGACAGAAGGAAACACCATATATTTT.

This clone came up a few times. V gene TRBV28 combines with J gene TRBJ2-2, with TRBD1 as a possible D gene (6 bases). The CDR3 sequence is 14 residues long. V was trimmed by 5 bases and J by 7 bases, leaving 14 bases between them. Germline values: CDR1 MDHEN, CDR2 SYDVKM. This chain's CDR3 is CASSATGYGGELFF. The CDR3 coding sequence is TGTGCCAGCAGTGCCACAGGGTATGGCGGGGAGCTGTTTTTT.